This T cell receptor (beta chain) originates from a study of cytomegalovirus exposure and HLA in healthy donors. General study findings and limits: Sequencing had likely introduced a cluster of highly shared sequence variants as an artifact. Most CMV-associated TCR beta chains were later found to appear HLA-restricted. TCR beta sequences reportedly predicted most subjects' HLA-A and HLA-B alleles accurately.

The PCR was carried out with 60 Vbeta primers and 13 Jbeta primers. The repertoire was sequenced with immunoSEQ multiplex PCR; TCRdb's copy has only in-frame clones and lacks some. Found here are around 160,000 clones, around three quarters of them singletons; the top ten hold roughly 0.99%. Remarks on this clone: Its target is not known.

CDR1 and CDR2 (germline): SGHTA, FQGNSA. The J segment lost 4 bases and the V segment lost 5 bases, leaving 13 bases of the junction unmatched. The CDR3 spans 16 residues. The rearrangement uses TRBV7-2 and TRBJ2-5, with 7 bases matching TRBD2. The clonotype comes from a woman in her 40s in good health and CMV-seronegative. Material: PBMCs. CDR3 bases: TGTGCCAGCAGCAGCTTCCCCCCGGGGAGGGGAGAGACCCAGTACTTC. Its translation: CASSSFPPGRGETQYF.